Listed here are 3 T cell receptor beta chains from one sample, sequenced in a study of cytomegalovirus exposure and HLA in healthy donors. PCR was performed using 60 Vbeta and 13 Jbeta primers. Using immunoSEQ multiplex PCR, the repertoire was profiled, and TCRdb retains in-frame clones only, with some absent. Of around 91,000 clones in the sample, about three quarters are singletons; the top ten hold about 4.6%. The source material was PBMCs. These receptors were taken from a woman aged 35 to 49 in good health and CMV-seropositive.

V usage is TRBV5-4 and J usage is TRBJ1-2, with D perhaps matching TRBD1 (6 bases). The CDR3 runs to 14 residues. V was trimmed by 0 bases and J by 4 bases, leaving 10 bases between them. Germline assignment: CDR1 SGHNT and CDR2 YYREEE (reference sequence). CDR3: CASSLAQGPYGYTF. The CDR3 DNA is TGTGCCAGCAGCTTGGCGCAGGGGCCCTATGGCTACACCTTC.

This clone appeared a few times. The chain has TRBV9 and TRBJ2-1; D remains unclear. The length of the CDR3 is 13 residues. Germline V lookup: CDR1 SGDLS, CDR2 YYNGEE. V gave up 1 base and J gave up 3 bases, with 5 bases separating them. The CDR3 sequence: CASSVPGYNEQFF. In nucleotides, the CDR3 is TGTGCCAGCAGCGTACCCGGCTACAATGAGCAGTTCTTC.

The chain recombines TRBV7-2 with TRBJ2-3; 7 bases align to TRBD2. V lost 3 bases, J lost 2 bases, and 8 bases stayed unmatched. This CDR3 contains 16 residues. Germline lookup yields CDR1 SGHTA and CDR2 FQGNSA. CDR3 sequence (DNA): TGTGCCAGCAGCTTGAACGGGAGGTCGGACACAGATACGCAGTATTTT. It yields the protein CASSLNGRSDTDTQYF. Filled out from reference TRBV7-2 and TRBJ2-3, the complete variable domain reads GAGVSQSPSNKVTEKGKDVELRCDPISGHTALYWYRQSLGQGLEFLIYFQGNSAPDKSGLPSDRFSAERTGGSVSTLTIQRTQQEDSAVYLCASSLNGRSDTDTQYFGPGTRLTVL.